Presented here are 11 T cell receptor beta chains from one specimen sequenced in a study of tumor and adjacent non-tumor tissue in lung cancer. No cell sorting was done before RNA was extracted from the tissue. This non-tumor lung sample came from over 3 cm beyond the tumor edge. A modified ARM-PCR protocol with three rounds of nested PCR amplified TCRbeta. TCRdb reprocessed the multiplex PCR reads via MiXCR and lists one record per CDR3 protein. The data show about 43,000 distinct CDR3 sequences, approximately 57% seen once. Material: distant non-tumor lung tissue. The receptors were sampled from a man over 45 with non-small cell lung cancer.

About this clonotype itself: Being one base from a much bigger clone, this may be a read error. V usage is TRBV28 and J usage is TRBJ2-1, with a tentative D call TRBD1 (5 bases). The CDR3 contains 15 residues. V was pared by 7 bases and J by 3 bases, with 16 bases between. Germline assignment: CDR1 MDHEN and CDR2 SYDVKM. The CDR3 bases are TGTGCCAGCATGCCAGGGATAGGGGACTACAATGAGCAGTTCTTC. This translates into CASMPGIGDYNEQFF.

This clonotype was seen ten or more times. The J gene is TRBJ2-4, the V gene TRBV6-5, with unresolved D. Between the trimmed V and J ends, which lost 0 bases and 0 bases, there was a span of 12 bases. The CDR3 has 17 residues. Germline lookup yields CDR1 MNHEY and CDR2 SVGAGI. The CDR3 nucleotides are TGTGCCAGCAGTTACTCGATCGTAGACCTAGCCAAAAACATTCAGTACTTC. This codes for CASSYSIVDLAKNIQYF.

The chain has TRBV11-2 and TRBJ2-5; 15 bases align to TRBD2. J gave up 7 bases and V 1 base, and 10 bases lay outside the gene matches. The CDR3 length is 18 residues. Germline V gene lookup returns CDR1 SGHAT and CDR2 FQNNGV. CDR3 protein: CASSLAGLAGGAHMTQYF. The CDR3 DNA reads TGTGCCAGCAGCTTAGCGGGACTAGCGGGGGGCGCGCATATGACCCAGTACTTC.

There are a few counts of this clonotype. A read error may explain this, as a much larger clone is one base away. J is TRBJ2-1 and V is TRBV6-6; 10 nucleotides line up with TRBD2. The CDR3 loop spans 12 amino acids. V shed 8 bases, J shed 12 bases, and the junction held 7 bases outside the gene matches. In germline, CDR1 is MNHNY, CDR2 SVGAGI (reference sequence). The CDR3 protein is CASGRAGGWQFF. The CDR3 DNA sequence: TGTGCCAGCGGACGAGCGGGAGGGTGGCAGTTCTTC.

With regard to this clonotype: At one boundary the junction diverges from the germline segment, which might be a read error. This chain joins TRBV11-1 and TRBJ2-3, with 9 positions matching TRBD2. The germline gives CDR1 SGHAT, CDR2 FQDESV (reference sequence). The CDR3 is made up of 15 amino acids. CDR3 amino acids: CANSSEGLATDTQYF. In DNA, the CDR3 is TGTGCCAACAGCTCGGAGGGACTAGCCACAGATACGCAGTATTTT.

Of note for this clonotype: Possible read error: a much larger clone is one base away. The chain uses TRBV20-1 and TRBJ1-5; D call uncertain. Per germline, CDR1 DFQATT and CDR2 SNEGSKA (reference sequence). CDR3 size: 13 residues. The CDR3: CSASDYINQSQHF. For the CDR3, the DNA is TGCAGTGCTAGCGACTACATTAATCAGTCCCAGCATTTT.

As regards this clonotype: It may be a read error: a sequence one base away is much more abundant. J is TRBJ1-5 and V is TRBV20-1; unclear D gene. Germline values: CDR1 DFQATT, CDR2 SNEGSKA (reference sequence). The CDR3 length is 15 residues. CDR3 sequence reads: CNAKTSSLAGQPQHF. The CDR3, as DNA: TGCAATGCTAAGACCTCGAGTCTGGCCGGACAGCCCCAGCATTTT.

CDR3: CASSLGTATYEQYF. The CDR3 DNA is TGTGCCAGCAGTTTAGGGACAGCTACCTACGAGCAGTACTTC. This sequence joins TRBV28 and TRBJ2-7, with 7 bases identical to TRBD1. V lost 2 bases, J lost 2 bases, and 3 bases stayed unmatched. CDR3 size: 14 residues. Germline lookup yields CDR1 MDHEN and CDR2 SYDVKM.

This clonotype was seen ten or more times. The chain combines TRBV6-5 with TRBJ1-3; D gene ambiguous. Germline values: CDR1 MNHEY, CDR2 SVGAGI. V was shortened by 2 bases and J by 1 base, with 24 bases between the two germline ends. The CDR3 is made up of 20 amino acids. CDR3 in DNA: TGTGCCAGCAGTTACCGAAACAGAAACACTCCACTTCTTTCTGGAAACACCATATATTTT. Its protein is CASSYRNRNTPLLSGNTIYF.

By share, this clonotype counts as large. The gene calls are TRBV11-2 and TRBJ2-3; a weak D match, TRBD2 (7 bases). The germline CDR1 and CDR2 sequences are SGHAT and FQNNGV. The V end was cut by 1 base, the J end by 4 bases, with 12 bases between. This CDR3 region has 15 residues. The DNA for the CDR3 is TGTGCCAGCAGCTTAGTGGGGGGGCAGGCAGATACGCAGTATTTT. Protein sequence: CASSLVGGQADTQYF.

Concerning this clonotype itself: The germline gene is not matched at one end of the junction; a read error may be the cause. This chain links TRBV10-1 with TRBJ2-2, with D perhaps assigned TRBD1 or TRBD2 (5 bases each). The CDR3 spans 14 residues. Germline V gene sequence: CDR1 WNHNN, CDR2 SYGVQD (reference sequence). CDR3 loop: CASNGGVDTGELFF. In DNA, the CDR3 is TGCGCCAGCAATGGAGGAGTGGACACCGGGGAACTGTTTTTT.